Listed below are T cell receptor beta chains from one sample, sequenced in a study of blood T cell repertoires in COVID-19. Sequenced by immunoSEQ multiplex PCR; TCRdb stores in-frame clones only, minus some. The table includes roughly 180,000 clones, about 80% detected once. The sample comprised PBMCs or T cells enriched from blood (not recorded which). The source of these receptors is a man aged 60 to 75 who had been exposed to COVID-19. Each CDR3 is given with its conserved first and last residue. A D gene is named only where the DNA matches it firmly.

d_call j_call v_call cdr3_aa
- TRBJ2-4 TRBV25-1 CASSTVRSIQYF
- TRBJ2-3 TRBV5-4 CASSLAGVTDTQYF
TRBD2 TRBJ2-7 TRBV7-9 CASRGGSSYEQYF
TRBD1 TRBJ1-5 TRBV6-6 CASNDRGGDQPQHF
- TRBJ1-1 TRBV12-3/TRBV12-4 CASTGFAEAFF
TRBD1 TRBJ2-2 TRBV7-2 CASSLEGAGTGELFF
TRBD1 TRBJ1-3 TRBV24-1 CATSASDRAGNTIYF
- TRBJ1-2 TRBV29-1 CSVQEGAGNGYTF
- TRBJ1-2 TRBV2 CASSEALRGGYTF
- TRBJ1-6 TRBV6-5 CASSYSRPSGSPLHF
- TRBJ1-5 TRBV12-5 CASGLGTNQPQHF
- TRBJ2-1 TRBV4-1 CASTKLGLSYNEQFF
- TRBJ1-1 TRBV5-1 CASSLAGKTEAFF
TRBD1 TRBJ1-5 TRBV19 CASSMGRGPGGNQPQHF
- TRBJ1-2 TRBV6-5 CASRKRVGSYGYTF
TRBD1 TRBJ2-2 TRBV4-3 CASSQDPGTGVTGELFF
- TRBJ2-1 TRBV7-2 CASSLGAGAYNEQFF
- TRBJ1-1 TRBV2 CASSENFPGAFF
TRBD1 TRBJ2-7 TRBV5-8 CASSLQTGMYYEQYF
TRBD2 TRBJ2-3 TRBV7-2 CASSQGAGWSTDTQYF
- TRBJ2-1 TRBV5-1 CASSPTRFSDEQFF
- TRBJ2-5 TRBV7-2 CASSADFQETQYF
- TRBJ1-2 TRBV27 CASSLSYRNYGYTF
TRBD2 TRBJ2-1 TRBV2 CASSDGGRSYNEQFF
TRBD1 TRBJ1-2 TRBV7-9 CASGPIGQGYGYTF
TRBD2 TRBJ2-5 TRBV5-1 CASSPGTSGSYETQYF
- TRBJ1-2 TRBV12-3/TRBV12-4 CASSLVSLYGYTF
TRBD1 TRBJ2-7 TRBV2 CASSSTGGYSYEQYF
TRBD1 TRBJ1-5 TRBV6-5 CASQDRANQPQHF